Below, one T cell receptor beta chain is given with its context. In the original analysis: Counts of nucleated cells, estimated from reference gene primer amplification, were obtained. The data were produced by immunoSEQ multiplex PCR, yet TCRdb's version contains in-frame clones alone and is incomplete. The D gene and trimming were derived from the DNA, and the V and J assignments and clone size from that table. The sample includes approximately 150,000 clones, around nine tenths of them seen just once. CDR3 length equals 15 residues. Germline V lookup: CDR1 LGHNT, CDR2 FRNRAP. Trimming took 3 bases from V and 4 from J; bases not matched to a gene: 6. These data are taken from a study of blood T cell repertoires in COVID-19. The wider study: From the United States, Italy and Spain came samples of acute and convalescent COVID-19. In each case, the material was cDNA or gDNA derived from T cells, B-cell-depleted T cells, or PBMCs.

The V and J genes are TRBV12-5 and TRBJ1-2, with 9 bases identical to TRBD1. The receptor was derived from a man aged 55 to 70 with active or convalescent COVID-19. The specimen sequenced was peripheral blood. CDR3 region: CASGFGQGRTYGYTF. CDR3 nucleotides: TGTGCTAGTGGTTTCGGACAGGGGCGGACCTATGGCTACACCTTC.